This record looks at one TCR beta chain sequence and its context. Antigen: not known. The data were obtained in a study of cytomegalovirus exposure and HLA in healthy donors. Study results and caveats: A later analysis associated around 17,000 TCR beta sequences with HLA alleles at a 0.05 false discovery rate.

Both 60 Vbeta primers and 13 Jbeta primers went into the PCR. Measured with immunoSEQ multiplex PCR; TCRdb has only the in-frame clones, and not every one. Of about 180,000 clones listed, roughly 80% are singletons. The donors gave bone marrow, and they were healthy. CDR1 is MDHEN, CDR2 SYDVKM, per germline. J gave up 5 bases and V 7 bases, and 6 bases lay outside the gene matches. This CDR3 is 14 amino acids long. The source material was PBMCs. The sequence came from a man aged 35-49 years in good health and CMV-seronegative. The chain has TRBV28 and TRBJ2-2; 8 bases match TRBD1. CDR3 sequence (DNA): TGTGCCAGCACCTTACAGGGGGGTACCGGGGAGCTGTTTTTT. Amino acid sequence: CASTLQGGTGELFF.